This TCR beta chain came from a study of vaccination effects on CD4 cells after COVID-19. Looking at the study overall: Antigen-specific CD4+ T cells were expanded with viral peptide pools in the ViraFEST assay before sequencing. PBMC cultures contained two million cells per well, roughly 10 IU/ml IL-2 and around 9.9 ug/ml peptides.

The repertoire was sequenced with immunoSEQ multiplex PCR; TCRdb's copy has only in-frame clones and lacks some. The sample carries approximately 66,000 clones, around 80% recorded once. Culturing for about ten days preceded CD4+ T cell isolation. Either the mRNA-1273 or the BNT162b2 vaccine was given to participants as two doses. In the cultures, half the medium was exchanged for IL-2 medium on days 3 and 7. The V segment lost 1 base and the J segment 7 bases; nucleotides outside the gene matches: 8. CDR1 SGHTA and CDR2 FQGNSA come from the germline V gene. There are 16 residues in the CDR3. This clone was counted once. The antigen remains unidentified.

The clonotype was recovered from a human donor who received a COVID-19 vaccine. This rearrangement joins TRBV7-2 to TRBJ2-1; 9 nucleotides agree with TRBD2. Sample: CD4+ T cells from PBMCs cultured without peptide, taken after COVID-19 vaccination. In DNA form, the CDR3 reads TGTGCCAGCAGCTTAGATATTGCGGGGGGGCTGAATGAGCAGTTCTTC. Translating it yields CASSLDIAGGLNEQFF. The full variable domain, completed using reference TRBV7-2 and TRBJ2-1, is GAGVSQSPSNKVTEKGKDVELRCDPISGHTALYWYRQSLGQGLEFLIYFQGNSAPDKSGLPSDRFSAERTGGSVSTLTIQRTQQEDSAVYLCASSLDIAGGLNEQFFGPGTRLTVL.